This T cell receptor beta chain originates from a study of cytotoxic CD8 clonotypes in ibrutinib-treated CLL. Study overall: Mean productive templates were around 240,000; mean productive rearrangements were around 90,000.

Remarks on this clone: The antigen is undetermined.

V was trimmed by 5 bases and J by 0 bases, leaving 10 bases between them. CDR3 length: 15 residues. Per the germline V gene, CDR1 is MNHEY and CDR2 is SVGAGI. The study's findings and limits: Clonality was higher at ibrutinib response and returned toward baseline at progression.

Target depth was 1 in 200,000 to 1 in 1 million T cells, about 10x per clonotype. The table came from immunoSEQ multiplex PCR; TCRdb's copy has only in-frame clones and leaves some out. The data show over 150,000 clones, around 70% seen once. The gene calls are TRBV6-5 and TRBJ2-2; D unresolved. The TCR originated in a human donor with chronic lymphocytic leukemia. The sample in question was PBMCs, obtained after 24 months of ibrutinib treatment. The CDR3 coding sequence is TGTGCCAGCAGTCGATCGGTCCCGAACACCGGGGAGCTGTTTTTT. Its translation is CASSRSVPNTGELFF.